The present T cell receptor (beta chain) was sequenced within a study of blood T cell repertoires in COVID-19. Using immunoSEQ multiplex PCR, the repertoire was profiled, and TCRdb retains in-frame clones only, with some absent. The table includes 95,000 to 100,000 clones, 79% detected once. The CDR3 has 16 amino acids. V lost 0 bases and J lost 3; bases outside the gene matches: 4. In germline, CDR1 is SGHTS, CDR2 YDEGEE. This chain connects TRBV5-8 to TRBJ1-5, with 9 nucleotides matching TRBD1. This receptor was identified in a woman older than 75 with active or convalescent COVID-19. The sequenced sample was peripheral blood. The CDR3 region has the DNA TGTGCCAGCAGCTTGGGGACAGGGGTCCCCAATCAGCCCCAGCATTTT. It codes for CASSLGTGVPNQPQHF.